Listed below are T cell receptor beta chains from one sample, sequenced in a study of early T cells in non-severe SARS-CoV-2 infection. TCRdb itself ran the 5' RACE reads through MiXCR, one entry per CDR3 protein. The data show fewer than 80,000 distinct CDR3 sequences, approximately 12% seen once. Sequenced sample: whole blood. All receptors derive from an adult who was a healthcare worker with PCR-confirmed SARS-CoV-2 infection or an uninfected control (not recorded which). The conserved cysteine and the conserved F or W are not part of the CDR3 here. A D gene is named only where the DNA matches it firmly. Only part of the rows carry a size: once, few, many, or a class if the clone is expanded.

clone_size d_call j_call v_call cdr3_aa
few . TRBJ2-7 TRBV20-1 SAVSGSFGEQY
many . TRBJ2-5 TRBV7-6 ASSLASETQY
. TRBD1 TRBJ2-7 TRBV6-1 AANGGQGVSEQY
many . TRBJ1-4 TRBV27 ASSLTGPMNVATNEKLF
few TRBD1 TRBJ2-3 TRBV7-6 ASSFNVWDRPTDTQY
few . TRBJ2-7 TRBV28 ASNTGHSDEQY
many . TRBJ2-7 TRBV7-9 ASSLGEGEQY
many TRBD2 TRBJ2-1 TRBV7-3 ASSPSLSGGEQF
few TRBD1 TRBJ2-1 TRBV28 ASSLHRDRQF
. . TRBJ2-7 TRBV25-1 ASSGLSRVDEQY
many . TRBJ1-4 TRBV29-1 SVGQGNEKLF
. . TRBJ2-7 TRBV14 ASSQGRLAYEQY
many TRBD2 TRBJ2-1 TRBV15 ATSRGSLAGSYNEQF
many . TRBJ1-5 TRBV11-2 ASSTFSNQPQH
few TRBD1 TRBJ1-6 TRBV10-1 ASSEGRTGDSPLH
many . TRBJ2-1 TRBV5-1 ASSLDGSAYNEQF
few TRBD2 TRBJ2-7 TRBV7-2 ASSFLAGVSYEQY
many . TRBJ1-1 TRBV10-3 AISTPGLQKAEAF
few . TRBJ2-4 TRBV7-9 ASSQRRTDLAKNIQY
many TRBD1 TRBJ1-6 TRBV27 ASRRDRGVVLNSPLH
many TRBD1 TRBJ2-5 TRBV6-1 ASRDFRGQGRETQY
many . TRBJ1-2 TRBV5-1 ASSLLRQEDGYT
many . TRBJ2-1 TRBV11-2 ASSPQIEQF
once . TRBJ2-1 TRBV29-1 SVEYRWGEQF
. . TRBJ1-5 TRBV3-1 ASSQDEGINQPQH
many TRBD2 TRBJ2-7 TRBV11-2 ASSLVPGLAGGGEQY
. . TRBJ2-6 TRBV6-1 ASRTPGANVLT
. TRBD1 TRBJ2-1 TRBV7-2 ASSFRDRGSGEQF
. TRBD2 TRBJ2-3 TRBV9 VSSVGRASGRATDTQY
. TRBD2 TRBJ2-5 TRBV6-2/TRBV6-3 ASTPGSASGKETQY
many TRBD2 TRBJ2-7 TRBV2 ASSAGTSGFYEQY
few . TRBJ1-5 TRBV28 ASSSPGQGNQPQH
. TRBD1 TRBJ2-7 TRBV3-1 ASSQTDRAWQY
. . TRBJ2-3 TRBV9 ASSGTGVRSDTQY
. . TRBJ2-7 TRBV5-4 ASSLGRGAREQY
many TRBD1 TRBJ1-1 TRBV20-1 SAKGGQGDTEAF
many TRBD1 TRBJ1-2 TRBV5-1 ASSSVTGINYGYT
few TRBD2 TRBJ2-7 TRBV4-1 ASSQGTSGYEQY
. . TRBJ2-2 TRBV7-9 ASSYFRDPGELF
. . TRBJ2-1 TRBV9 ASSVVSSVSYDEQF
many TRBD2 TRBJ2-5 TRBV29-1 SVEDPVGGIQETQY
. TRBD1 TRBJ1-1 TRBV30 AWSAQGRTEAF
. . TRBJ2-7 TRBV27 ASSPSGGEIAYEQY
. . TRBJ2-7 TRBV5-1 ASSAGYEQY
many . TRBJ2-7 TRBV20-1 SARDSRGAGYEQY
many . TRBJ2-5 TRBV28 ASSWPGLETQY
many TRBD2 TRBJ2-3 TRBV7-3 ASSASGRTDTQY
many . TRBJ2-5 TRBV10-3 AISSLGGVQETQY
many . TRBJ2-5 TRBV20-1 SARHDGRKTQY
. . TRBJ2-1 TRBV5-1 ASSPGGGSSYNEQF
. TRBD2 TRBJ2-1 TRBV5-4 ASSWTSGGYNEQF
. TRBD1 TRBJ2-3 TRBV9 ASSVAGQGAADTQY
. . TRBJ2-1 TRBV2 ASSDYNEQF
many . TRBJ1-5 TRBV6-1 AIKGLRASNQPQH
few . TRBJ2-7 TRBV5-4 ASSLLGGSAEQY
many TRBD2 TRBJ2-7 TRBV20-1 SAVAGPASYEQY
few TRBD1 TRBJ1-4 TRBV10-3 AIGQGGEKLF
few TRBD2 TRBJ2-1 TRBV20-1 SASRPTGGLVHEQF
few . TRBJ2-1 TRBV5-1 ASSLVQSSYNEQF
. TRBD2 TRBJ2-1 TRBV5-1 ASSPTPLAADYNEQF